Shown below are 7 T cell receptor beta chains from a single sample sequenced in a study of T-cell memory formation after mild COVID-19. TCRdb re-derived calls from the 5' RACE reads in MiXCR, one entry per CDR3 protein. The sample yields fewer than 300,000 distinct CDR3 sequences, over 15% seen once. Sequenced sample: PBMCs or a T cell subset sorted from them (not recorded which). These receptors originate from a man aged 18 to 30 who had mild COVID-19 (a few samples of this study predate the infection). Cell type and time point are not known.

The rearrangement links TRBV4-3 to TRBJ2-1; D is unclear. Germline lookup yields CDR1 LGHNA and CDR2 YSLEER. V dropped 4 bases and J dropped 8 bases, with 12 bases sitting between them. This CDR3 spans 13 amino acids. The CDR3 is CASSLERSHEQFF. DNA for the CDR3: TGCGCCAGCAGCCTCGAGAGGTCACATGAGCAGTTCTTC.

V is TRBV11-2 and J is TRBJ2-5, with a weak D call TRBD1 (6 bases). The CDR3 extends over 13 amino acids. Trimming took off 3 bases at V and 7 bases at J, with 12 bases between the two ends. Looked up from germline, CDR1 is SGHAT and CDR2 is FQNNGV. The CDR3 DNA reads as TGTGCCAGCAGCTTGGGGGCTGGACGGACCCAGTACTTC. Translating gives CASSLGAGRTQYF. Together with reference TRBV11-2 and TRBJ2-5, the CDR3 gives the full variable domain: EAGVAQSPRYKIIEKRQSVAFWCNPISGHATLYWYQQILGQGPKLLIQFQNNGVVDDSQLPKDRFSAERLKGVDSTLKIQPAKLEDSAVYLCASSLGAGRTQYFGPGTRLLVL.

This chain connects TRBV5-4 to TRBJ2-7, with a weak D call TRBD1 (5 bases). The CDR3 runs 15 residues. The germline V gene encodes CDR1 SGHNT and CDR2 YYREEE (reference sequence). Trimming removed 1 base from V and 7 bases from J, with 18 bases in between. CDR3 sequence (DNA): TGTGCCAGCAGCTTGATCTTGGGGCTAGACGAGGAGCAGTACTTC. This translates into CASSLILGLDEEQYF.

This clonotype was detected only a few times. The V call is TRBV7-2, the J call TRBJ2-1, with D perhaps matching TRBD1 or TRBD2 (5 bases each). Germline CDR1 is SGHTA and CDR2 is FQGNSA. This CDR3 region has 14 residues. V was shortened by 5 bases and J by 8 bases, with 16 bases between the two germline ends. The DNA for the CDR3 is TGTGCCAGCAGCCTGGGACCGCGGGTGGATGAGCAGTTCTTC. Translation: CASSLGPRVDEQFF.

Remarks on this clonotype: The junction and the germline gene differ at one end; a read error may be behind it. The J gene is TRBJ1-1, the V gene TRBV12-3 or TRBV12-4; 11 bases match TRBD1. CDR3 size: 11 residues. This CDR3 reads CASSSRGQGDF. Here the CDR3 DNA reads TGTGCCAGCAGTTCCCGGGGACAGGGGGATTTT.

V usage is TRBV4-1 and J usage is TRBJ2-5; 8 nucleotides agree with TRBD2. V was pared by 3 bases and J by 1 base, with 7 bases of the junction left unmatched. Germline CDR1 MGHRA, CDR2 YSYEKL. The CDR3 contains 16 residues. CDR3 sequence reads: CASSQDSGALQETQYF. The CDR3 DNA is TGCGCCAGCAGCCAGGATAGCGGGGCCCTCCAAGAGACCCAGTACTTC.

The chain employs TRBV6-5 and TRBJ1-2; D unresolved. The germline V gene has CDR1 MNHEY and CDR2 SVGAGI. The CDR3 spans 12 residues. The V end was cut by 7 bases, the J end by 2 bases, with 8 bases between. The CDR3 nucleotides are TGTGCCAGCAAAGAGCAAAACTATGGCTACACCTTC. Encoded protein: CASKEQNYGYTF.